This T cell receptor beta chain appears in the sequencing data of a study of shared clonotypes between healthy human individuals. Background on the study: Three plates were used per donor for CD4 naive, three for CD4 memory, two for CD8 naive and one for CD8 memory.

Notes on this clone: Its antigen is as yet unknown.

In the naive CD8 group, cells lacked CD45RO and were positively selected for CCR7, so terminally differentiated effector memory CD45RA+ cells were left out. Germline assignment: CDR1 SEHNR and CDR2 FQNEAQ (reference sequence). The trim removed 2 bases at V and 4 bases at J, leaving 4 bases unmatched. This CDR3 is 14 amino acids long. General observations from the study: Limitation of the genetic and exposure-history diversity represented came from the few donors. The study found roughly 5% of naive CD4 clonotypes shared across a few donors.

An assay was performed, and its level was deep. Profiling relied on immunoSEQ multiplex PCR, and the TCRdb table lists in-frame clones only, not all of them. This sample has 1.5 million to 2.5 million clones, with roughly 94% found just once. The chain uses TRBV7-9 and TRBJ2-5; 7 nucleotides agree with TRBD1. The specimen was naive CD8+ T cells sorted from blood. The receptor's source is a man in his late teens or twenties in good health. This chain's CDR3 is CASSLFPGGETQYF. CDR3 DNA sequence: TGTGCCAGCAGCTTATTCCCAGGGGGAGAGACCCAGTACTTC.